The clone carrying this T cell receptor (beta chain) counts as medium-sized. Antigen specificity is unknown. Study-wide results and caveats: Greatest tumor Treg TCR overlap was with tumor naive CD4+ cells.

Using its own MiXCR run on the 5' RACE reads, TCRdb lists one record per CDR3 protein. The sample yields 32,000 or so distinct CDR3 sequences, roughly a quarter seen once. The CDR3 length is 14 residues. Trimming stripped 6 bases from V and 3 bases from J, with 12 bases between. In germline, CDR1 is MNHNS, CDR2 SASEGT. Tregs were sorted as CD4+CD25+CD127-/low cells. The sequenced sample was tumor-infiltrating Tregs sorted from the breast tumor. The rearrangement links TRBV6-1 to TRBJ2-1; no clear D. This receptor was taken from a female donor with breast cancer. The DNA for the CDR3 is TGTGCCAGCAGCCTGGTGATCGGCTACAATGAGCAGTTCTTC. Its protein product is CASSLVIGYNEQFF.